This T cell receptor beta chain originates from a study of T cell repertoires in cytomegalovirus infection. The wider study: Indicated by public TCR beta signatures were CMV infection and matching HLA type.

Study-level results: The cumulative frequency of public TCR beta families distinguished individuals who carried CMV together with the relevant HLA. HLA-C-restricted CMV clonotypes gave the most frequent clonotype in two of eight donors.

The sample holds many counts of this clonotype. What it binds is unknown. TCRdb re-derived calls from the reads in MiXCR, one entry per CDR3 protein. Here the sample spans 100,000 to 150,000 distinct CDR3 sequences, about 10% being singletons. Germline lookup yields CDR1 DFQATT and CDR2 SNEGSKA (reference sequence). This CDR3 is built from 16 residues. The V gene end was trimmed by 6 bases and the J gene end by 2 bases; junction bases not matched to a gene: 11. The chain recombines TRBV20-1 with TRBJ1-5, with TRBD1 matching 9 bases. Sequencing used PBMCs. This receptor was taken from a human donor in good health (CMV status not recorded). Some clones in this sample may be carry-over from other donors' samples. CDR3 nucleotide sequence: TGCAGTGCCCAAGAACAGGGGGCTCTTGGCAATCAGCCCCAGCATTTT. Translating gives CSAQEQGALGNQPQHF.